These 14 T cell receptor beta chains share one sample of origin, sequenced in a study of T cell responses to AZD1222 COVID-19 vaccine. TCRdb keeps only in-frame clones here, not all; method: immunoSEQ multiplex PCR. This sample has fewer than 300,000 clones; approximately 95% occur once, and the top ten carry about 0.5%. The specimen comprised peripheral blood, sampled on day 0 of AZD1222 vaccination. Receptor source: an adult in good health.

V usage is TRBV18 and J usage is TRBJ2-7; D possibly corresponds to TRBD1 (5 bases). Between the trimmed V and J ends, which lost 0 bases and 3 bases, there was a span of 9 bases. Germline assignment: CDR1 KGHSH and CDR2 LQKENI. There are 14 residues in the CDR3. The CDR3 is CASSPPARDYEQYF. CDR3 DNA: TGTGCCAGCTCACCACCCGCCAGGGACTACGAGCAGTACTTC. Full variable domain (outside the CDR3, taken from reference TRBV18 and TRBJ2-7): NAGVMQNPRHLVRRRGQEARLRCSPMKGHSHVYWYRQLPEEGLKFMVYLQKENIIDESGMPKERFSAEFPKEGPSILRIQQVVRGDSAAYFCASSPPARDYEQYFGPGTRLTVT.

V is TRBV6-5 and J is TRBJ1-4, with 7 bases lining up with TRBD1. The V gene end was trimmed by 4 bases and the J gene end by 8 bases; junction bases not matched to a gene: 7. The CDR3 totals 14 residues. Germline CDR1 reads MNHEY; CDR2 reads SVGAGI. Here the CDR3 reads CASSWRTGVEKLFF. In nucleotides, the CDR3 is TGTGCCAGCAGTTGGCGGACAGGCGTGGAAAAACTGTTTTTT.

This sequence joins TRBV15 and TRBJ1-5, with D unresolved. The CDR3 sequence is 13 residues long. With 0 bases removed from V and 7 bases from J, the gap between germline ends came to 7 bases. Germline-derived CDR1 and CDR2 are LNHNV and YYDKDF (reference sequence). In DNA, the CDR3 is TGTGCCACCAGCAGAGACGGGAAACAGCCCCAGCATTTT. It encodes CATSRDGKQPQHF.

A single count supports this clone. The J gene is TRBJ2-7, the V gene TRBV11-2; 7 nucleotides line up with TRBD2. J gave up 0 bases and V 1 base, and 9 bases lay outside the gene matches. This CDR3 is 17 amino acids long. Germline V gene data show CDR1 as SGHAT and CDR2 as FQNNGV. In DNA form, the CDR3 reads TGTGCCAGCAGCTTAGTGGCCGCGGGGGTCGGCTCCTACGAGCAGTACTTC. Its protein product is CASSLVAAGVGSYEQYF.

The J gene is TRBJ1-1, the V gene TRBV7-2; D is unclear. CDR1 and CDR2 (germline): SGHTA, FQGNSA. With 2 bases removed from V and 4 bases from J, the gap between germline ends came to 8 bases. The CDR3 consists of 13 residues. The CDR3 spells CASSLRGGTEAFF. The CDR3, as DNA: TGTGCCAGCAGCTTAAGAGGAGGCACTGAAGCTTTCTTT.

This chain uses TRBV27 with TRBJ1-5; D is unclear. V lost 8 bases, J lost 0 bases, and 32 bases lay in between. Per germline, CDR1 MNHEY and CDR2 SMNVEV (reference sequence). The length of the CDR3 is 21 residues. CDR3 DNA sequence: TGTGCCAGCCCCTCGGGCAGGTTCGCCCGACTGAGGGTCTATAGCAATCAGCCCCAGCATTTT. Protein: CASPSGRFARLRVYSNQPQHF.

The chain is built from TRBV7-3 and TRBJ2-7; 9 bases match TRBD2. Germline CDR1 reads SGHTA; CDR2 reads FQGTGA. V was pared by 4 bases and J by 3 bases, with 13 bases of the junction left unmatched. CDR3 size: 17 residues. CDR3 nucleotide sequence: TGTGCCAGCAGCTGCCCAAGGGGTGGCGGGAGGGACTACGAGCAGTACTTC. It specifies CASSCPRGGGRDYEQYF. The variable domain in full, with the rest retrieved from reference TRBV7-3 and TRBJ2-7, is GAGVSQTPSNKVTEKGKYVELRCDPISGHTALYWYRQSLGQGPEFLIYFQGTGAADDSGLPNDRFFAVRPEGSVSTLKIQRTERGDSAVYLCASSCPRGGGRDYEQYFGPGTRLTVT.

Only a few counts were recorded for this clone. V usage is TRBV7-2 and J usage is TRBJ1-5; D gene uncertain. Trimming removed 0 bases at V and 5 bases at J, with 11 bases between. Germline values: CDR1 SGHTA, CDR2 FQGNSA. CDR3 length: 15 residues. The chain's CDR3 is CASSLASESYQPQHF. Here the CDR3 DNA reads TGTGCCAGCAGCTTAGCGAGTGAGTCCTATCAGCCCCAGCATTTT.

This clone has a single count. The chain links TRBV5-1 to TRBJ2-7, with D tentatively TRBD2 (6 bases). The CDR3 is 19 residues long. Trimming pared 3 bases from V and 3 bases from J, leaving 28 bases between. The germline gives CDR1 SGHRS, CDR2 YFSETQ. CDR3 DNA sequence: TGCGCCAGCAGCTCTACCGGGACTCTTAATAATCGTGGCGGCTACGAGCAGTACTTC. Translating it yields CASSSTGTLNNRGGYEQYF.

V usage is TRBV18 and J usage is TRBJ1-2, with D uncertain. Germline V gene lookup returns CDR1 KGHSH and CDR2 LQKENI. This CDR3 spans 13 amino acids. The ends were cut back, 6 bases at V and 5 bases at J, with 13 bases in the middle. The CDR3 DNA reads TGTGCCAGCTCCCCGGACCTGCTATATGGCTACACCTTC. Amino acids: CASSPDLLYGYTF.

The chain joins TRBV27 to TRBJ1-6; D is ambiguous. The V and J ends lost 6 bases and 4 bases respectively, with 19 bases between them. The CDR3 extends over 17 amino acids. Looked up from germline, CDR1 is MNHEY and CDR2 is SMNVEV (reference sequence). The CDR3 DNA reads TGTGCCAGCAGATCCCGGGGAGGGAGATTGTATAATTCACCCCTCCACTTT. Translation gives CASRSRGGRLYNSPLHF.

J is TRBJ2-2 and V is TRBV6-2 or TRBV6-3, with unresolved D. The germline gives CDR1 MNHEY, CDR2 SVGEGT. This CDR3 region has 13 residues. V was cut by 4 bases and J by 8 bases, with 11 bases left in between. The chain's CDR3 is CASSSDPRGELFF. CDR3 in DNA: TGTGCCAGCAGTTCTGACCCGAGGGGGGAGCTGTTTTTT.

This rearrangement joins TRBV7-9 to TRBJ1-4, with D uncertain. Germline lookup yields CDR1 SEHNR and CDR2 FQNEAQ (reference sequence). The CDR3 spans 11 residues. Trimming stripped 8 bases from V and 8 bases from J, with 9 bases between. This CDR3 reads CASLSGEKLFF. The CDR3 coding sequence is TGTGCCAGCTTGTCTGGGGAAAAACTGTTTTTT.

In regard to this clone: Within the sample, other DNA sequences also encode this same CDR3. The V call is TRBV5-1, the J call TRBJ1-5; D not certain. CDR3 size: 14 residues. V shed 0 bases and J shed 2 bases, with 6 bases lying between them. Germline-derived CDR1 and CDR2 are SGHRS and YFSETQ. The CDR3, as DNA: TGCGCCAGCAGCTTGGGGGGTGGCAATCAGCCCCAGCATTTT. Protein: CASSLGGGNQPQHF.